This record looks at one T cell receptor beta chain sequence and its context. The junction had 1 base not matched to a gene; V was cut back by 0 bases and J by 2 bases. The CDR3 length is 15 residues. Germline-derived CDR1 and CDR2 are SGHRS and YFSETQ. These data belong to a study of T cell changes during pregnancy in multiple sclerosis. Assay used: immunoSEQ multiplex PCR; TCRdb lists only in-frame clones, some missing. Of more than 65,000 clones listed, 90% to 95% are singletons. The sequence came from a female donor with multiple sclerosis, enrolled in a pregnancy study. Material: CD4+ T cells from peripheral blood mononuclear cells, obtained before pregnancy. The V call is TRBV5-1, the J call TRBJ1-1; 10 bases are a match to TRBD1. Here the CDR3 DNA reads TGCGCCAGCAGCTTGGGGACAGGGGGTAACACTGAAGCTTTCTTT. It translates to CASSLGTGGNTEAFF.